These 27 T cell receptor beta chains were all obtained from the same sample, sequenced in a study of PD-1 blockade in classical Hodgkin lymphoma. Here immunoSEQ multiplex PCR was the method, and the copy in TCRdb shows in-frame clones only, minus some. Here the sample spans about 40,000 clones, around 87% being singletons. Each patient's relapse followed autologous stem cell transplantation, and brentuximab vedotin exposure varied. The sequenced sample was peripheral blood mononuclear cells (PBMCs), obtained at baseline. These receptors all come from a human donor with classical Hodgkin lymphoma.

The genes are TRBV7-3 and TRBJ2-1; D possibly corresponds to TRBD2 (5 bases). The CDR3 sequence is 16 residues long. The germline gives CDR1 SGHTA, CDR2 FQGTGA. The ends were cut back, 3 bases at V and 7 bases at J, with 19 bases in the middle. The CDR3 nucleotides are TGTGCCAGCAGCTTTTTAGGCGGGCCAGAAGGGAATGAGCAGTTCTTC. Its translation is CASSFLGGPEGNEQFF.

V is TRBV5-1 and J is TRBJ2-2; unclear D gene. Trimming left V 4 bases short and J 4 bases short, with 11 bases between. The CDR3 runs 14 residues. Germline CDR1 SGHRS, CDR2 YFSETQ. The CDR3 nucleotides read TGCGCCAGCAGCCCTGTACAGAGCACCGGGGAGCTGTTTTTT. Its translation is CASSPVQSTGELFF. Based on the CDR3 plus reference TRBV5-1 and TRBJ2-2, the full variable domain is KAGVTQTPRYLIKTRGQQVTLSCSPISGHRSVSWYQQTPGQGLQFLFEYFSETQRNKGNFPGRFSGRQFSNSRSEMNVSTLELGDSALYLCASSPVQSTGELFFGEGSRLTVL.

The chain is built from TRBV7-2 and TRBJ1-5, with 7 bases identical to TRBD1. Per the germline V gene, CDR1 is SGHTA and CDR2 is FQGNSA. The CDR3 consists of 15 residues. The V segment lost 5 bases and the J segment 0 bases; nucleotides outside the gene matches: 4. CDR3 sequence reads: CASSLQGTSNQPQHF. CDR3 nucleotide sequence: TGTGCCAGCAGCCTACAGGGGACTAGCAATCAGCCCCAGCATTTT.

The chain links TRBV10-3 to TRBJ2-5; D is uncertain. The CDR3 runs to 14 residues. Germline V lookup: CDR1 ENHRY, CDR2 SYGVKD. Trimming took off 5 bases at V and 5 bases at J, with 15 bases between the two ends. CDR3: CAISNRASKETQYF. The CDR3, as DNA: TGTGCCATCAGTAATCGGGCTAGTAAGGAGACCCAGTACTTC.

The chain recombines TRBV6-6 with TRBJ2-1; D not certain. Trimming stripped 2 bases from V and 8 bases from J, with 7 bases between. The CDR3 covers 12 residues. Per the germline V gene, CDR1 is MNHNY and CDR2 is SVGAGI (reference sequence). Here the CDR3 DNA reads TGTGCCAGCAGTTACGAAGGCTATGAGCAGTTCTTC. It encodes CASSYEGYEQFF.

This sequence joins TRBV7-2 and TRBJ2-1; 9 bases are a match to TRBD2. J lost 6 bases, V lost 6 bases, and 6 bases had no gene match. The CDR3 length is 14 residues. Germline CDR1 reads SGHTA; CDR2 reads FQGNSA. The CDR3 DNA reads TGTGCCAGCAGAATACAGGGACTAGCCAATGAGCAGTTCTTC. Protein product: CASRIQGLANEQFF.

The chain employs TRBV9 and TRBJ2-3; tentatively, D is TRBD1 (5 bases). The CDR3 loop spans 14 amino acids. Germline V lookup: CDR1 SGDLS, CDR2 YYNGEE. Trimming removed 3 bases at V and 0 bases at J, with 8 bases between. The CDR3 spells CASSGGKSTDTQYF. The CDR3 bases are TGTGCCAGCAGCGGGGGCAAAAGCACAGATACGCAGTATTTT.

The V gene is TRBV19, the J gene TRBJ2-2, with 9 bases matching TRBD2. Germline loops: CDR1 LNHDA, CDR2 SQIVND (reference sequence). V was pared by 4 bases and J by 3 bases, with 6 bases of the junction left unmatched. The CDR3 consists of 16 residues. This chain's CDR3 is CASSRLAGVDTGELFF. The CDR3, as DNA: TGTGCCAGTAGTAGATTAGCGGGAGTGGACACCGGGGAGCTGTTTTTT.

The chain couples TRBV19 to TRBJ1-5; perhaps TRBD1 as D (5 bases). There are 16 residues in the CDR3. CDR1 and CDR2 (germline): LNHDA, SQIVND (reference sequence). Trimming removed 3 bases from V and 0 bases from J, with 12 bases in between. The CDR3 sequence is CASSIIGALSNQPQHF. The CDR3 region has the DNA TGTGCCAGTAGTATTATAGGGGCCCTTAGCAATCAGCCCCAGCATTTT.

This clone showed up just once. The chain has TRBV25-1 and TRBJ1-5, with no clear D. This CDR3 region has 13 residues. Per the germline V gene, CDR1 is MGHDK and CDR2 is SYGVNS. The ends were cut back, 3 bases at V and 6 bases at J, with 9 bases in the middle. CDR3 sequence: CASSEGGGQPQHF. The DNA for the CDR3 is TGTGCCAGCAGTGAGGGAGGAGGTCAGCCCCAGCATTTT.

This chain links TRBV7-6 with TRBJ1-1; D call uncertain. The V and J ends lost 2 bases and 8 bases respectively, with 12 bases between them. The CDR3 contains 13 residues. Per germline, CDR1 SGHVS and CDR2 FNYEAQ. The CDR3 loop is CASSLKAPGEAFF. The CDR3 bases are TGTGCCAGCAGCTTAAAGGCCCCGGGAGAAGCTTTCTTT.

CDR3 sequence (DNA): TGTGCCAGCAGCTCCAAAGGGGGCAGGGAGACCCAGTACTTC. Translation: CASSSKGGRETQYF. V and J are TRBV7-3 and TRBJ2-5, with TRBD1 matching 7 bases. The germline V gene encodes CDR1 SGHTA and CDR2 FQGTGA. CDR3 length equals 14 residues. Trimming removed 4 bases from V and 5 bases from J; junction bases left unmatched: 7.

As for this clone: One end of the junction is discordant with germline, which a read error may explain. V usage is TRBV5-6 and J usage is TRBJ2-2; no reliable D call. The CDR3 spans 12 residues. Germline V gene data show CDR1 as SGHDT and CDR2 as YYEEEE. CDR3 bases: TGTGCCAGCAGCTTGGTCGATGGGCAGGCTGTTTTT. It encodes CASSLVDGQAVF.

The chain recombines TRBV12-1 with TRBJ2-7; the DNA was not compared with TRBD1, the D call given in the table. TRBV12-1 is a recognized pseudogene. The length of the CDR3 is 15 residues. The CDR3 reads CASSLRQGMPYEQYF. In DNA, the CDR3 is TGTGCCAGCAGCCTAAGACAGGGTATGCCCTACGAGCAGTACTTC.

This rearrangement joins TRBV6-6 to TRBJ1-2; D is unresolved. CDR1 MNHNY and CDR2 SVGAGI come from the germline V gene (reference sequence). Trimming took 2 bases from V and 8 from J, leaving 9 bases between them. The CDR3 length is 12 residues. The CDR3 DNA is TGTGCCAGCAGTTACCGACCGGCGGGCTACACCTTC. Its protein product is CASSYRPAGYTF.

This chain links TRBV5-1 with TRBJ2-3; TRBD1 might be the D (5 bases). The germline gives CDR1 SGHRS, CDR2 YFSETQ. V shed 4 bases and J shed 0 bases, with 18 bases lying between them. The CDR3 covers 17 residues. The CDR3 region has the DNA TGCGCCAGCAGCCCTGGGCTAGACAGCCAAAGCACAGATACGCAGTATTTT. Its protein is CASSPGLDSQSTDTQYF.

V usage is TRBV4-1 and J usage is TRBJ2-3; D unresolved. There are 17 residues in the CDR3. V was cut by 1 base and J by 6 bases, with 20 bases left in between. CDR1 and CDR2 from the germline V gene are MGHRA and YSYEKL. CDR3 in DNA: TGCGCCAGCAGCCAAGTTCCGGGCCATCTTTCCCCCGATACGCAGTATTTT. Residues: CASSQVPGHLSPDTQYF.

The chain recombines TRBV28 with TRBJ2-3; TRBD2 agrees at 8 bases. CDR3 size: 16 residues. The V and J ends lost 4 bases and 2 bases, in that order; junction bases with no gene match: 8. Per the germline V gene, CDR1 is MDHEN and CDR2 is SYDVKM. The CDR3 DNA reads TGTGCCAGCAGTTCCGTCGGGGGGGCAGACACAGATACGCAGTATTTT. It specifies CASSSVGGADTDTQYF.

There are a few counts of this clone. The chain joins TRBV6-5 to TRBJ2-3; a possible D gene is TRBD1 (5 bases). The CDR3 is 15 residues long. Germline loops: CDR1 MNHEY, CDR2 SVGAGI. V gave up 0 bases and J gave up 3 bases, with 10 bases separating them. The CDR3 bases are TGTGCCAGCAGTTACTCCCAGGGAAGGACAGATACGCAGTATTTT. Residues: CASSYSQGRTDTQYF.

The gene calls are TRBV12-5 and TRBJ2-3; D is possibly TRBD1 (5 bases). V lost 5 bases to trimming and J lost 2 bases, with 14 bases between them. Germline V gene sequence: CDR1 LGHNT, CDR2 FRNRAP. The CDR3 covers 15 residues. CDR3 DNA sequence: TGTGCTAGTGGTAATCCAGGGTTGTCCACAGATACGCAGTATTTT. Protein product: CASGNPGLSTDTQYF. The variable domain in full, completed from reference TRBV12-5 and TRBJ2-3, reads DARVTQTPRHKVTEMGQEVTMRCQPILGHNTVFWYRQTMMQGLELLAYFRNRAPLDDSGMPKDRFSAEMPDATLATLKIQPSEPRDSAVYFCASGNPGLSTDTQYFGPGTRLTVL.

The V and J genes are TRBV9 and TRBJ2-7; 8 bases are shared with TRBD2. V lost 0 bases, J lost 5 bases, and 4 bases stayed unmatched. CDR1 is SGDLS, CDR2 YYNGEE, per germline. This CDR3 comprises 14 residues. The CDR3, as DNA: TGTGCCAGCAGCGTAGAGAGCGGGGGCGACGAGCAGTACTTC. It yields the protein CASSVESGGDEQYF. Using reference TRBV9 and TRBJ2-7 for the parts outside the CDR3, the full variable domain is DSGVTQTPKHLITATGQRVTLRCSPRSGDLSVYWYQQSLDQGLQFLIQYYNGEERAKGNILERFSAQQFPDLHSELNLSSLELGDSALYFCASSVESGGDEQYFGPGTRLTVT.

The chain links TRBV6-5 to TRBJ2-3; TRBD1 is a possible D gene (6 bases). Between the trimmed V and J ends, which lost 6 bases and 0 bases, there was a span of 10 bases. This CDR3 is built from 14 residues. Germline V lookup: CDR1 MNHEY, CDR2 SVGAGI. Here the CDR3 DNA reads TGTGCCAGCAGCCTCAGGGGCAGCACAGATACGCAGTATTTT. Translating it yields CASSLRGSTDTQYF.

The genes are TRBV7-9 and TRBJ1-1; D is possibly TRBD1 (5 bases). V lost 0 bases, J lost 5 bases, and 10 bases lay in between. CDR1 and CDR2 from the germline V gene are SEHNR and FQNEAQ (reference sequence). This CDR3 has 14 residues. Here the CDR3 reads CASSLAGGLTEAFF. As DNA, the CDR3 is TGTGCCAGCAGCTTAGCCGGGGGGTTGACTGAAGCTTTCTTT.

The chain combines TRBV5-4 with TRBJ2-7, with a tentative D call TRBD1 (6 bases). CDR3 length: 12 residues. In germline, CDR1 is SGHNT, CDR2 YYREEE (reference sequence). V was shortened by 0 bases and J by 11 bases, with 12 bases between the two germline ends. The CDR3 spells CASSLDYREKYF. The CDR3 coding sequence is TGTGCCAGCAGCTTGGATTACAGGGAAAAGTACTTC.

The chain joins TRBV7-2 to TRBJ1-2; a possible D gene is TRBD1 (6 bases). CDR3 length equals 13 residues. The germline V gene encodes CDR1 SGHTA and CDR2 FQGNSA. V was shortened by 2 bases and J by 3 bases, with 7 bases between the two germline ends. The CDR3 is CASSLRQDYGYTF. DNA for the CDR3: TGTGCCAGCAGCTTAAGACAGGACTATGGCTACACCTTC. The variable domain in full, with the rest retrieved from reference TRBV7-2 and TRBJ1-2, is GAGVSQSPSNKVTEKGKDVELRCDPISGHTALYWYRQSLGQGLEFLIYFQGNSAPDKSGLPSDRFSAERTGGSVSTLTIQRTQQEDSAVYLCASSLRQDYGYTFGSGTRLTVV.

V and J are TRBV6-4 and TRBJ2-7; 9 nucleotides align to TRBD2. The CDR3 is 14 amino acids. The germline gives CDR1 MRHNA, CDR2 SNTAGT. The junction had 15 bases not matched to a gene; V was cut back by 9 bases and J by 9 bases. The DNA for the CDR3 is TGTGCCAGTCTTACCGGCGGGGGGGCCCAGGTGCAGTACTTC. It specifies CASLTGGGAQVQYF.

J is TRBJ1-2 and V is TRBV6-1; tentatively, D is TRBD1 (6 bases). V was clipped by 6 bases and J by 4 bases, with 12 bases between them. Germline V CDR1 and CDR2: MNHNS, SASEGT. This CDR3 spans 13 amino acids. As DNA, the CDR3 is TGTGCCAGCAGGGAAACAGGGATCTATGGCTACACCTTC. Encoded protein: CASRETGIYGYTF.